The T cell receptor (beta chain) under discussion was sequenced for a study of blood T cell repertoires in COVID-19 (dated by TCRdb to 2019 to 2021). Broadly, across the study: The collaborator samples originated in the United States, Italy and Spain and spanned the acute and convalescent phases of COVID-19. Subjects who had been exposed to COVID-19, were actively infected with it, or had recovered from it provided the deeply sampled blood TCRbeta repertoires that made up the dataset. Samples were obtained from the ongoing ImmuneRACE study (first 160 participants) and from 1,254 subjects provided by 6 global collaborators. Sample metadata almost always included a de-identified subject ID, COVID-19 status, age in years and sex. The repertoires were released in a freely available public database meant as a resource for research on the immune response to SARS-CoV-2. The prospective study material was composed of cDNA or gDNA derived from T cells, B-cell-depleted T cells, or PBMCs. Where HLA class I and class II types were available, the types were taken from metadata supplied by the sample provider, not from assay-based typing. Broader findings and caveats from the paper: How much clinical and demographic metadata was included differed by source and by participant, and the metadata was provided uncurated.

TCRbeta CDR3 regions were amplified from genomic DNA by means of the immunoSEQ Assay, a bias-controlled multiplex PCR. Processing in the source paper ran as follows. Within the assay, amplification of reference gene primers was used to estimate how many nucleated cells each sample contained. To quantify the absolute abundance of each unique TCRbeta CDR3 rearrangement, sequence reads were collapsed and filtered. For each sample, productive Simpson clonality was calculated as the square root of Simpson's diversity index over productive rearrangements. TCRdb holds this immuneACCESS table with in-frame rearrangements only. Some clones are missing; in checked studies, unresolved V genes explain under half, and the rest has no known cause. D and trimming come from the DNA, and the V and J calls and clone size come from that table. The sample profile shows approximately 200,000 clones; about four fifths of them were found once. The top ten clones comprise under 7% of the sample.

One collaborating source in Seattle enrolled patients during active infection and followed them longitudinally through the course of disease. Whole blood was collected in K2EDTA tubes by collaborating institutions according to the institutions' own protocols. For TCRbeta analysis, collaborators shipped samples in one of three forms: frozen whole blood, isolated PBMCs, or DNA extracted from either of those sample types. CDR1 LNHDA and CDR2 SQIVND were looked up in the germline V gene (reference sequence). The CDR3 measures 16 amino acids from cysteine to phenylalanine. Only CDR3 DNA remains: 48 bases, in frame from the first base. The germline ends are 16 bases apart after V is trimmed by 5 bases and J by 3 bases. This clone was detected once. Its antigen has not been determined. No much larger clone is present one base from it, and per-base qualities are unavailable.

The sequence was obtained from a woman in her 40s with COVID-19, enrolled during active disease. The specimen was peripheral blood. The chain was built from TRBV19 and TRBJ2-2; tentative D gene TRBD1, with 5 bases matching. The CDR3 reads CASSDPRQSYTGELFF. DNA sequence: TGTGCCAGTAGTGACCCCAGACAGAGTTACACCGGGGAGCTGTTTTTT.